Below, one T cell receptor (beta chain) is given with its context. The data were taken from a study of blood T cell repertoires in COVID-19. Study in general: Spain, Italy and the United States supplied samples that represented acute and convalescent COVID-19.

In the source study's methods: Amplification with reference gene primers provided the estimates of nucleated cell counts. This table comes from immunoSEQ multiplex PCR, and its TCRdb copy is limited to in-frame clones, with some not included. D and trimming come from the DNA, and the V and J calls and clone size come from that table. The table lists about 180,000 clones, 60% to 80% of them singletons, with around 15% in the top ten. Germline V gene sequence: CDR1 KGHSH, CDR2 LQKENI. Trimming took off 6 bases at V and 2 bases at J, with 11 bases between the two ends. The CDR3 covers 14 residues. The rearrangement uses TRBV18 and TRBJ1-5, with no clear D. Sequencing input: PBMCs or T cells enriched from blood (not recorded which). This receptor was taken from a man aged 55 to 70 who had been exposed to COVID-19. CDR3 bases: TGTGCCAGCTCCGGGAGGAGGGGCAATCAGCCCCAGCATTTT. Residues: CASSGRRGNQPQHF.